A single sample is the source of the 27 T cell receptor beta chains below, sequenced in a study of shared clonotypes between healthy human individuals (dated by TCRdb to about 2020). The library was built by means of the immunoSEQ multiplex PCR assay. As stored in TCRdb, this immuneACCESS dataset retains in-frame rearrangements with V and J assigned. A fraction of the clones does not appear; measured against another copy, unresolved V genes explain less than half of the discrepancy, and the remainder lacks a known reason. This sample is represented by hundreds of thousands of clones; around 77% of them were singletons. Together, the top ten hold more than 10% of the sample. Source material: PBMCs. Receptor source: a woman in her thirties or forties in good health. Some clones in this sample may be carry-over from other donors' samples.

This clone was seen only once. CDR3 sequence (DNA): TGTGCCAGCAGCTTAGCTAGCGGGAGGGCCACGATCCACGAGCAGTACTTC. As protein: CASSLASGRATIHEQYF. The chain combines TRBV7-9 with TRBJ2-7, with TRBD2 matching over 11 bases. This CDR3 has 17 residues. With V trimmed by 0 bases and J by 5 bases, 9 bases remained unmatched. CDR1 is SEHNR, CDR2 FQNEAQ, per germline (reference sequence).

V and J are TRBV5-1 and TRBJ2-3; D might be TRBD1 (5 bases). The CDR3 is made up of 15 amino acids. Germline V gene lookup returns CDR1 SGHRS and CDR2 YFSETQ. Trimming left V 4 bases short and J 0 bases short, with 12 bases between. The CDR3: CASSTGQASTDTQYF. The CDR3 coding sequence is TGCGCCAGCAGCACAGGACAAGCTAGCACAGATACGCAGTATTTT.

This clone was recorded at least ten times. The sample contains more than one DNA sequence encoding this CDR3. The CDR3 DNA follows: TGTGCCACCAGCAGAGGGACAGGATTCATGAACACTGAAGCTTTCTTT. It yields the protein CATSRGTGFMNTEAFF. The chain is built from TRBV15 and TRBJ1-1; 7 bases are shared with TRBD1. J lost 0 bases, V lost 1 base, and 5 bases had no gene match. CDR3 size: 16 residues. CDR1 is LNHNV, CDR2 YYDKDF, per germline (reference sequence).

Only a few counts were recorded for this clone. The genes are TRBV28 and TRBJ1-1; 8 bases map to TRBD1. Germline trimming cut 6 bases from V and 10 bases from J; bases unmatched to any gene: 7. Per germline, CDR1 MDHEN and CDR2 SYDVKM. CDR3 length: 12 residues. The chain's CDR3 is CASSLDRGRAFF. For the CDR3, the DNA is TGTGCCAGCAGCCTAGACAGGGGCAGAGCTTTCTTT.

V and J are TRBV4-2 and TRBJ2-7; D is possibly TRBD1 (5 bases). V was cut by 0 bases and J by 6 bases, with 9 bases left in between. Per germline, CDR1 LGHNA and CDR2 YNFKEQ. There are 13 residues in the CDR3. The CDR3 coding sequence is TGTGCCAGCAGCCAAGATCCAGGGCGCGAGCAGTACTTC. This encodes CASSQDPGREQYF.

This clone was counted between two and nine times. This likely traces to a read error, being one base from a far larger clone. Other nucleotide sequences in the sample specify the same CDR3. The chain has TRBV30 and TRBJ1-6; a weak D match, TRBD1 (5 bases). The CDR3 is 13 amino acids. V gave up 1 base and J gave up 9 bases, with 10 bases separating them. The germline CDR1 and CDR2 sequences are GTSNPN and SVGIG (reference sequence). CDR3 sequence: CAWSEDRGSPLHF. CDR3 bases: TGTGCCTGGAGTGAGGATAGGGGTTCACCCCTCCACTTT. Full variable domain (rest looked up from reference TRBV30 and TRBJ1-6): SQTIHQWPATLVQPVGSPLSLECTVEGTSNPNLYWYRQAAGRGLQLLFYSVGIGQISSEVPQNLSASRPQDRQFILSSKKLLLSDSGFYLCAWSEDRGSPLHFGNGTRLTVT.

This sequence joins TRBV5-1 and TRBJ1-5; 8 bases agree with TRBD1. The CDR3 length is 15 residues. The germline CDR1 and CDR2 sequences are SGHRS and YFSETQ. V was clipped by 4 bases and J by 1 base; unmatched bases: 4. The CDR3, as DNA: TGCGCCAGCAGCACAGGACAGGGAAGCAATCAGCCCCAGCATTTT. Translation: CASSTGQGSNQPQHF.

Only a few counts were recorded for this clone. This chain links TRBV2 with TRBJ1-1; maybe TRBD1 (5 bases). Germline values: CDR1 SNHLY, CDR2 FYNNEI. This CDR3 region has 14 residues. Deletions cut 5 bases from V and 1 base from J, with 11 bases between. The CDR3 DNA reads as TGTGCCAGCAGTAAGAAAGGGGCGAACACTGAAGCTTTCTTT. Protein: CASSKKGANTEAFF. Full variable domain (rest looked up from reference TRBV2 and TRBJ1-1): EPEVTQTPSHQVTQMGQEVILRCVPISNHLYFYWYRQILGQKVEFLVSFYNNEISEKSEIFDDQFSVERPDGSNFTLKIRSTKLEDSAMYFCASSKKGANTEAFFGQGTRLTVV.

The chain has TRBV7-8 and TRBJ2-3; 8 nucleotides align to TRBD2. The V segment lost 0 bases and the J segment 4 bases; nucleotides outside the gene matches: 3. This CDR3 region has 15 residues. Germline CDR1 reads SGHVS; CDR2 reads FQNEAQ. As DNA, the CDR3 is TGTGCCAGCAGCTTAGCAGCGGGAGTAGCAGATACGCAGTATTTT. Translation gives CASSLAAGVADTQYF.

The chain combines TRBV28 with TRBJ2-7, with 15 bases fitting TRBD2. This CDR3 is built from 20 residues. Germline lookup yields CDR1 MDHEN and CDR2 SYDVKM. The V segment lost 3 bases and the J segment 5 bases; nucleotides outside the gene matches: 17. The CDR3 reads CASSFGWWGTSGRRKNEQYF. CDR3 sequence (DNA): TGTGCCAGCAGTTTCGGCTGGTGGGGGACTAGCGGGAGGAGAAAGAACGAGCAGTACTTC.

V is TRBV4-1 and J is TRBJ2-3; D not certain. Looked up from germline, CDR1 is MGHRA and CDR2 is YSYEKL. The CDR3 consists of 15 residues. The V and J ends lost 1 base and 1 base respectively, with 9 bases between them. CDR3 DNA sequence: TGCGCCAGCAGCCAAGGTCTAGGAGGCACAGATACGCAGTATTTT. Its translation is CASSQGLGGTDTQYF.

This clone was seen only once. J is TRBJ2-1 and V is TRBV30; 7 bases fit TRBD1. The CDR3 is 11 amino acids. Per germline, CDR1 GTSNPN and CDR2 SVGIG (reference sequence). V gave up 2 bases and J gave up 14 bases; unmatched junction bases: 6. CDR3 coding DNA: TGTGCCTGGAGTCATGGACAGGTAAAGTTCTTC. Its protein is CAWSHGQVKFF.

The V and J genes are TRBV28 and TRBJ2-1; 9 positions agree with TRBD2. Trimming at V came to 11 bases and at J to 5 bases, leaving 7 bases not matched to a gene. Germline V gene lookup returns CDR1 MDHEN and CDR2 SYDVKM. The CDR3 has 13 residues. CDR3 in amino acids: CARGGGSNNEQFF. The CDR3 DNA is TGTGCCCGCGGGGGGGGGAGTAACAATGAGCAGTTCTTC. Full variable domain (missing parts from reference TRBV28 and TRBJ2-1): DVKVTQSSRYLVKRTGEKVFLECVQDMDHENMFWYRQDPGLGLRLIYFSYDVKMKEKGDIPEGYSVSREKKERFSLILESASTNQTSMYLCARGGGSNNEQFFGPGTRLTVL.

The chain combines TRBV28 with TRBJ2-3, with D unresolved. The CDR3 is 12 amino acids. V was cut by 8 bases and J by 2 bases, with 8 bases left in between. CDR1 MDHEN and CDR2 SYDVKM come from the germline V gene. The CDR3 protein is CASGQDTDTQYF. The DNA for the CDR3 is TGTGCCAGCGGGCAGGACACAGATACGCAGTATTTT.

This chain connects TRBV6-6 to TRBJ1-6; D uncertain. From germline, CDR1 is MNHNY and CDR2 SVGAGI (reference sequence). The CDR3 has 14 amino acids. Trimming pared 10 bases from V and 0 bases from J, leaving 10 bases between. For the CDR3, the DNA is TGTGCCACCATGCGGAGCTCCTATAATTCACCCCTCCACTTT. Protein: CATMRSSYNSPLHF.

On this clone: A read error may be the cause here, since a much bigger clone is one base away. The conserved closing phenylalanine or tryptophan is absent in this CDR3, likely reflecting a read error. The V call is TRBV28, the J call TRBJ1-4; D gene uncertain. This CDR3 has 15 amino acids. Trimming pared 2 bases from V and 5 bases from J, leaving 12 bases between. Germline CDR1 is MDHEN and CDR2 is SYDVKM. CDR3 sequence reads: CASSLPDDRNEKLFL. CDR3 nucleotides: TGTGCCAGCAGTTTACCCGACGACCGCAATGAAAAACTGTTTCTT.

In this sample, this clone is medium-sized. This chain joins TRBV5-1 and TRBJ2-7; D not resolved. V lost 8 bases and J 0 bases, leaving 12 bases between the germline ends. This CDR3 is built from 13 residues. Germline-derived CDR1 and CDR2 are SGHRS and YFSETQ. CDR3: CASSAEISYEQYF. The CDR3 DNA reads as TGCGCCAGTTCGGCGGAGATCTCCTACGAGCAGTACTTC.

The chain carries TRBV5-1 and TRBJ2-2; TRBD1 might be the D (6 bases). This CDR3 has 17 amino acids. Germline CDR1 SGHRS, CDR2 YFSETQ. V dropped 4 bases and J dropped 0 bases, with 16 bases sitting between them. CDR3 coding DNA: TGCGCCAGCAGCGTTTCCGGGACACTTTCGAACACCGGGGAGCTGTTTTTT. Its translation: CASSVSGTLSNTGELFF.

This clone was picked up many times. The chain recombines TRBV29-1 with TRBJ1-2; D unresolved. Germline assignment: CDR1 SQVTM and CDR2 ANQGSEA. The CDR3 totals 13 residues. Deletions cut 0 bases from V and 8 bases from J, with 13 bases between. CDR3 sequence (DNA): TGCAGCGTTGAAGATTCCGGGGTCGACGGCTACACCTTC. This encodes CSVEDSGVDGYTF.

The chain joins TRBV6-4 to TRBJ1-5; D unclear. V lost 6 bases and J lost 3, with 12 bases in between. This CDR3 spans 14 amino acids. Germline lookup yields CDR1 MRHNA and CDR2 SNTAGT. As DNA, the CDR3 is TGTGCCAGCAGCGCCCGGTTTGACAATCAGCCCCAGCATTTT. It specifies CASSARFDNQPQHF.

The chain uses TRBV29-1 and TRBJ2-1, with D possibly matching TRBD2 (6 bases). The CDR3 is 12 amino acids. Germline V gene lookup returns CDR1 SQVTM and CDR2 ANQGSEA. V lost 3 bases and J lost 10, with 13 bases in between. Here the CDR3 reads CSVDRSGGEQFF. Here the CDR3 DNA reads TGCAGCGTTGATCGATCTGGGGGGGAGCAGTTCTTC.

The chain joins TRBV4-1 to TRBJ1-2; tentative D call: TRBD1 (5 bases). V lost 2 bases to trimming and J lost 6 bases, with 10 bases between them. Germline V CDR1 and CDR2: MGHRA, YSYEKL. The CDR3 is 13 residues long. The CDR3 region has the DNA TGCGCCAGCAGCCAAACCAACAGGAATGGCTACACCTTC. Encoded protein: CASSQTNRNGYTF.

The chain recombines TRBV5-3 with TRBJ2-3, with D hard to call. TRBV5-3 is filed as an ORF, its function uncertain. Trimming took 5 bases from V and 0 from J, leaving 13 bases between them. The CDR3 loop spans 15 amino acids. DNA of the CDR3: TGTGCCAGAAGGGCTGACATCTGGAGCACAGATACGCAGTATTTT. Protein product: CARRADIWSTDTQYF.

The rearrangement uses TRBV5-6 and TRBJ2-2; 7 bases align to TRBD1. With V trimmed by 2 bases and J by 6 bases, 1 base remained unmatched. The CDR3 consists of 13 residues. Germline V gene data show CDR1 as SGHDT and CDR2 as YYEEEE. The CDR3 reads CASSFDRAGELFF. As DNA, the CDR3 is TGTGCCAGCAGCTTCGACAGGGCCGGGGAGCTGTTTTTT.

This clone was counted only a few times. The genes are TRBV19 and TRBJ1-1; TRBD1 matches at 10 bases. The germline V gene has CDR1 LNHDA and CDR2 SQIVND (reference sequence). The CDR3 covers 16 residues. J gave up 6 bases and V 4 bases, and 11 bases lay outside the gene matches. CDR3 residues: CASSRTGGVLGAEAFF. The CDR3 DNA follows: TGTGCCAGTAGTAGGACAGGGGGTGTCCTTGGAGCTGAAGCTTTCTTT.

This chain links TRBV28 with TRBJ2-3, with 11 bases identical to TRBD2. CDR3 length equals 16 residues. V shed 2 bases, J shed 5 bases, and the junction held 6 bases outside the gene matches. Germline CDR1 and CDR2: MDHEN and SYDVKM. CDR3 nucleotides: TGTGCCAGCAGTTTACTGACTAGCGGGACGGGAGATACGCAGTATTTT. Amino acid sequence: CASSLLTSGTGDTQYF.

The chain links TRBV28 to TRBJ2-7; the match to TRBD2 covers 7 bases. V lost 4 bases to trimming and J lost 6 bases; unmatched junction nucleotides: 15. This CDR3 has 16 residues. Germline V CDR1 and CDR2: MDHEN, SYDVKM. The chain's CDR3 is CASSSARTREGGEQYF. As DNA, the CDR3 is TGTGCCAGCAGTTCAGCCCGGACTAGAGAGGGAGGCGAGCAGTACTTC.